The 30 T cell receptor beta chains below all came from one sample that was sequenced in a study of cytomegalovirus exposure and HLA in healthy donors. The PCR was carried out with 60 Vbeta primers and 13 Jbeta primers. Clones were sequenced by immunoSEQ multiplex PCR, and TCRdb holds only the in-frame ones, with some missing. This sample's table reports 53,000 or so clones. The sequenced material came from PBMCs. Receptors were obtained from a male donor in good health and CMV-seropositive.

The rearrangement uses TRBV6-6 and TRBJ1-1; D unclear. The V gene lost 5 bases and the J gene lost 6 bases, with 19 bases spanning the gap. Germline CDR1 is MNHNY and CDR2 is SVGAGI (reference sequence). This CDR3 comprises 15 residues. The CDR3 sequence is CASSKLMGGLSEAFF. For the CDR3, the DNA is TGTGCCAGCAGTAAACTGATGGGAGGCCTTTCTGAAGCTTTCTTT.

This chain's CDR3 is CASSLSTGAYNEQFF. The CDR3 DNA reads as TGTGCCAGCAGCTTGTCAACAGGGGCCTACAATGAGCAGTTCTTC. The rearrangement links TRBV7-2 to TRBJ2-1, with TRBD1 identical over 7 bases. This CDR3 region has 15 residues. V shed 3 bases and J 2 bases; nucleotides not matched to a gene: 4. The germline gives CDR1 SGHTA, CDR2 FQGNSA.

This chain connects TRBV29-1 to TRBJ1-1; D gene ambiguous. Per the germline V gene, CDR1 is SQVTM and CDR2 is ANQGSEA. This CDR3 region has 13 residues. Trimming stripped 5 bases from V and 1 base from J, with 11 bases between. CDR3 amino acids: CSVLNGANTEAFF. CDR3 in DNA: TGCAGCGTTCTTAACGGAGCGAACACTGAAGCTTTCTTT.

The V gene is TRBV4-1, the J gene TRBJ2-5; D unresolved. The DNA end is a closer match to TRBJ2-7, so the J assignment may be wrong. Per germline, CDR1 MGHRA and CDR2 YSYEKL. The CDR3 covers 11 residues. The CDR3 spells CASSQAYEQYF. CDR3 DNA sequence: TGCGCCAGCAGCCAAGCATACGAGCAGTACTTC.

V and J are TRBV30 and TRBJ1-6; maybe TRBD1 (5 bases). The CDR3 is 14 residues long. V dropped 6 bases and J dropped 0 bases, with 9 bases sitting between them. Germline CDR1 is GTSNPN and CDR2 is SVGIG (reference sequence). CDR3 loop: CACTTASYNSPLHF. Written as DNA, the CDR3 is TGTGCCTGCACGACAGCCTCCTATAATTCACCCCTCCACTTT.

V and J are TRBV9 and TRBJ2-1; 8 positions match TRBD2. V was pared by 0 bases and J by 4 bases, with 9 bases of the junction left unmatched. Germline CDR1 and CDR2: SGDLS and YYNGEE. The CDR3 spans 17 residues. The CDR3 sequence: CASSVAPGIAGYNEQFF. CDR3 nucleotides: TGTGCCAGCAGCGTAGCCCCTGGGATAGCGGGGTACAATGAGCAGTTCTTC.

This rearrangement joins TRBV9 to TRBJ1-1; D is possibly TRBD1 (6 bases). V gave up 5 bases and J gave up 2 bases, with 13 bases separating them. Germline V gene lookup returns CDR1 SGDLS and CDR2 YYNGEE. The CDR3 is 14 amino acids. The chain's CDR3 is CASSISQGNTEAFF. The CDR3 coding sequence is TGTGCCAGCAGTATCTCACAGGGCAACACTGAAGCTTTCTTT.

The chain joins TRBV7-9 to TRBJ2-5, with a possible D match to TRBD1 (7 bases). The tail of the sequence fits TRBJ2-7 better, so the J call may be wrong. Germline V lookup: CDR1 SEHNR, CDR2 FQNEAQ (reference sequence). The CDR3 has 14 residues. CDR3 bases: TGTGCCAGCAGCTCCAGGGGGGATCCCTACGAGCAGTACTTC. This translates into CASSSRGDPYEQYF.

V is TRBV2 and J is TRBJ2-1; D possibly corresponds to TRBD1 (6 bases). Deletions cut 5 bases from V and 3 bases from J, with 17 bases between. Germline CDR1 reads SNHLY; CDR2 reads FYNNEI. The CDR3 is 16 amino acids. DNA for the CDR3: TGTGCCAGCAGTCCAGGGGAGCAGAGTATCTACAATGAGCAGTTCTTC. It specifies CASSPGEQSIYNEQFF.

The chain joins TRBV13 to TRBJ1-4; D unclear. V was clipped by 1 base and J by 3 bases, with 3 bases between them. The germline gives CDR1 PRHDT, CDR2 FYEKMQ (reference sequence). CDR3 length equals 13 residues. CDR3 DNA: TGTGCCAGCAGCTTAGCCGCTAATGAAAAACTGTTTTTT. Its translation: CASSLAANEKLFF.

The chain joins TRBV5-1 to TRBJ1-6, with D hard to call. Trimming left V 0 bases short and J 0 bases short, with 7 bases between. CDR1 and CDR2 from the germline V gene are SGHRS and YFSETQ. The CDR3 has 16 amino acids. The CDR3 sequence: CASSLELSSYNSPLHF. The DNA for the CDR3 is TGCGCCAGCAGCTTGGAGCTAAGCTCCTATAATTCACCCCTCCACTTT.

The chain is built from TRBV28 and TRBJ1-5, with 9 bases that match TRBD1. Germline values: CDR1 MDHEN, CDR2 SYDVKM. The CDR3 sequence is 15 residues long. The trim removed 7 bases at V and 5 bases at J, leaving 9 bases unmatched. CDR3 residues: CASNAPGQGHQPQHF. For the CDR3, the DNA is TGTGCCAGCAACGCACCGGGACAGGGACATCAGCCCCAGCATTTT.

V usage is TRBV30 and J usage is TRBJ2-7; a weak D match, TRBD1 (6 bases). The CDR3 has 11 amino acids. CDR1 is GTSNPN and CDR2 is SVGIG in the germline V gene (reference sequence). With 4 bases removed from V and 5 bases from J, the gap between germline ends came to 9 bases. This CDR3 is CAWIRGHEQYF. The CDR3 nucleotides read TGTGCCTGGATCAGGGGCCACGAGCAGTACTTC.

J is TRBJ2-1 and V is TRBV11-3; a possible D gene is TRBD2 (5 bases). CDR1 is SGHNT and CDR2 is YENEEA in the germline V gene. This CDR3 comprises 13 residues. The V end was cut by 3 bases, the J end by 5 bases, with 8 bases between. The CDR3 reads CASSFGVNNEQFF. DNA of the CDR3: TGTGCCAGCAGCTTCGGGGTGAACAATGAGCAGTTCTTC.

V usage is TRBV7-2 and J usage is TRBJ2-5; the match to TRBD1 covers 7 bases. The CDR3 loop spans 16 amino acids. The trim removed 4 bases at V and 1 base at J, leaving 9 bases unmatched. Germline lookup yields CDR1 SGHTA and CDR2 FQGNSA. The CDR3 coding sequence is TGTGCCAGCAGCTCCCCGACAGGGATGGGCCAAGAGACCCAGTACTTC. It specifies CASSSPTGMGQETQYF.

The gene calls are TRBV7-3 and TRBJ2-3; D is possibly TRBD2 (7 bases). V dropped 0 bases and J dropped 5 bases, with 12 bases sitting between them. Germline V gene lookup returns CDR1 SGHTA and CDR2 FQGTGA. The CDR3 runs to 15 residues. In DNA, the CDR3 is TGTGCCAGCAGCTTAACCGGGGGGCCTGGAGATACGCAGTATTTT. It yields the protein CASSLTGGPGDTQYF.

This sequence joins TRBV6-5 and TRBJ1-1, with TRBD1 matching over 10 bases. Germline V gene lookup returns CDR1 MNHEY and CDR2 SVGAGI. The CDR3 is 14 amino acids. V lost 6 bases and J lost 3; bases outside the gene matches: 4. The CDR3 spells CASRGQGVYTEAFF. The CDR3 nucleotides are TGTGCCAGCAGAGGACAGGGGGTTTACACTGAAGCTTTCTTT.

The chain carries TRBV14 and TRBJ1-2; 9 bases are shared with TRBD1. The CDR3 is 17 residues long. CDR1 is SGHDN, CDR2 FVKESK, per germline. V was clipped by 0 bases and J by 5 bases; unmatched bases: 10. This CDR3 is CASSQDSRTGVRYGYTF. CDR3 nucleotide sequence: TGTGCCAGCAGCCAAGATTCCAGGACAGGGGTTCGGTATGGCTACACCTTC. Drawing the rest from reference TRBV14 and TRBJ1-2, the complete variable domain is EAGVTQFPSHSVIEKGQTVTLRCDPISGHDNLYWYRRVMGKEIKFLLHFVKESKQDESGMPNNRFLAERTGGTYSTLKVQPAELEDSGVYFCASSQDSRTGVRYGYTFGSGTRLTVV.

The chain recombines TRBV29-1 with TRBJ2-3; TRBD2 agrees at 11 bases. CDR3 length equals 17 residues. Germline assignment: CDR1 SQVTM and CDR2 ANQGSEA. Unmatched junction bases numbered 9, after V lost 0 bases and J lost 4 bases. The CDR3, as DNA: TGCAGCGTTGAAGATCGGGGTAGCGGGGGGGCCGCAGATACGCAGTATTTT. Encoded protein: CSVEDRGSGGAADTQYF.

The chain links TRBV6-1 to TRBJ1-6, with D possibly being TRBD1 (5 bases). The CDR3 contains 15 residues. V shed 1 base and J shed 7 bases, with 11 bases lying between them. Germline CDR1 is MNHNS and CDR2 is SASEGT. DNA for the CDR3: TGTGCCAGCAGTGAAGTGGCAGGGAACAATTCACCCCTCCACTTT. Translated, it gives CASSEVAGNNSPLHF.

The J gene is TRBJ2-1, the V gene TRBV4-1; D perhaps matches TRBD1 (6 bases). CDR1 is MGHRA, CDR2 YSYEKL, per germline. The CDR3 is 13 residues long. The V gene lost 4 bases and the J gene lost 7 bases, with 11 bases spanning the gap. In DNA, the CDR3 is TGCGCCAGCAGCCTATTACAGGGTAATGAGCAGTTCTTC. This codes for CASSLLQGNEQFF.

The chain joins TRBV19 to TRBJ1-1; D is ambiguous. Germline-derived CDR1 and CDR2 are LNHDA and SQIVND (reference sequence). The CDR3 has 14 amino acids. V dropped 4 bases and J dropped 0 bases, with 9 bases sitting between them. The DNA of the CDR3 is TGTGCCAGTAGTAGAGAACCAGTGAACACTGAAGCTTTCTTT. Its protein is CASSREPVNTEAFF. The full variable domain, rest sourced from reference TRBV19 and TRBJ1-1, is DGGITQSPKYLFRKEGQNVTLSCEQNLNHDAMYWYRQDPGQGLRLIYYSQIVNDFQKGDIAEGYSVSREKKESFPLTVTSAQKNPTAFYLCASSREPVNTEAFFGQGTRLTVV.

V usage is TRBV9 and J usage is TRBJ2-3; 11 bases agree with TRBD2. The germline V gene has CDR1 SGDLS and CDR2 YYNGEE. The CDR3 contains 17 residues. The V segment lost 0 bases and the J segment 0 bases; nucleotides outside the gene matches: 3. CDR3 protein: CASSVGLAGGSTDTQYF. CDR3 DNA: TGTGCCAGCAGCGTAGGGTTAGCGGGGGGGAGCACAGATACGCAGTATTTT.

The chain is built from TRBV6-5 and TRBJ1-2; 7 bases align to TRBD1. V gave up 6 bases and J gave up 0 bases; unmatched junction bases: 4. This CDR3 has 14 amino acids. Germline lookup yields CDR1 MNHEY and CDR2 SVGAGI. CDR3 sequence (DNA): TGTGCCAGCAGGCCCAGGGGGTCTAACTATGGCTACACCTTC. Translation: CASRPRGSNYGYTF.

The CDR3 region is CASRLGTGFFTEAFF. CDR3 DNA sequence: TGTGCCAGCCGACTCGGGACAGGGTTTTTCACTGAAGCTTTCTTT. The chain links TRBV5-6 to TRBJ1-1; 9 bases match TRBD1. Germline lookup yields CDR1 SGHDT and CDR2 YYEEEE. V trimming: 7 bases; J trimming: 4 bases; junction bases outside the gene matches: 11. The CDR3 runs 15 residues.

The rearrangement joins TRBV2 to TRBJ1-5; weak D call: TRBD1 (6 bases). V was clipped by 2 bases and J by 4 bases, with 12 bases between them. The CDR3 extends over 15 amino acids. Germline CDR1 reads SNHLY; CDR2 reads FYNNEI. CDR3 DNA sequence: TGTGCCAGCAGTGAATTACAGGGTCATAATCAGCCCCAGCATTTT. This translates into CASSELQGHNQPQHF. The whole variable domain, remainder taken from reference TRBV2 and TRBJ1-5, is EPEVTQTPSHQVTQMGQEVILRCVPISNHLYFYWYRQILGQKVEFLVSFYNNEISEKSEIFDDQFSVERPDGSNFTLKIRSTKLEDSAMYFCASSELQGHNQPQHFGDGTRLSIL.

The chain employs TRBV5-1 and TRBJ2-7; the D gene is possibly TRBD2 (6 bases). CDR1 is SGHRS and CDR2 is YFSETQ in the germline V gene. The CDR3 is 16 amino acids. Deletions cut 4 bases from V and 3 bases from J, with 20 bases between. Here the CDR3 DNA reads TGCGCCAGCAGCCCCCGACCCGGGGGAAGGAGCTACGAGCAGTACTTC. This translates into CASSPRPGGRSYEQYF.

The chain carries TRBV7-9 and TRBJ1-2; D remains ambiguous. The CDR3 consists of 14 residues. The V end lost 1 base, the J end lost 2 bases, and 8 bases lay between the germline ends. The germline V gene has CDR1 SEHNR and CDR2 FQNEAQ (reference sequence). This CDR3 is CASSLGSGNYGYTF. CDR3 DNA: TGTGCCAGCAGCTTAGGAAGCGGGAACTATGGCTACACCTTC.

The gene calls are TRBV5-6 and TRBJ2-5, with 9 nucleotides matching TRBD1. The J call is doubtful: the DNA matches TRBJ2-7 better. There are 16 residues in the CDR3. CDR1 is SGHDT and CDR2 is YYEEEE in the germline V gene. CDR3 DNA sequence: TGTGCCAGCAGCTTGGGGCCCGGGACAGGGTGGAACGAGCAGTACTTC. The encoded protein is CASSLGPGTGWNEQYF.

This chain connects TRBV6-1 to TRBJ2-5, with D perhaps matching TRBD2 (6 bases). V was trimmed by 4 bases and J by 5 bases, leaving 14 bases between them. Germline CDR1 MNHNS, CDR2 SASEGT. This CDR3 contains 14 residues. DNA for the CDR3: TGTGCCAGCAGTGCGGAGGGACTTAGGGAGACCCAGTACTTC. Translated: CASSAEGLRETQYF.